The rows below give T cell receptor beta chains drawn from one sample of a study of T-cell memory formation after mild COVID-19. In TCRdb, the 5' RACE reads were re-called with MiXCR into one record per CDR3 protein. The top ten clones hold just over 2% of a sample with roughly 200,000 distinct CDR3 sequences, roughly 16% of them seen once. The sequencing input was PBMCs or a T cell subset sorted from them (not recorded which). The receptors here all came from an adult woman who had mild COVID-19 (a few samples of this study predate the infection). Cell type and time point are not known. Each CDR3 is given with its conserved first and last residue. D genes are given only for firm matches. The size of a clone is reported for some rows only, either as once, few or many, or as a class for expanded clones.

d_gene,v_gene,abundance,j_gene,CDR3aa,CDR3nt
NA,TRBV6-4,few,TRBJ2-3,CASTHPQRRTQYF,TGTGCCAGCACCCACCCTCAGAGAAGGACGCAGTATTTT
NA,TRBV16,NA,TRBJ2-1,CASSQWGEQFF,TGTGCCAGCAGCCAGTGGGGCGAGCAGTTCTTC
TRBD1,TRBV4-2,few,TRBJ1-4,CASSQDRSGQGGEKLFF,TGTGCCAGCAGCCAAGATCGGAGTGGACAGGGAGGAGAAAAACTGTTTTTT
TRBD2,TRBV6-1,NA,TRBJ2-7,CASSSQGGSSYEQYF,TGTGCCAGCAGTTCCCAAGGCGGGAGCTCCTACGAGCAGTACTTC
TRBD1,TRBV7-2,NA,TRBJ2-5,CASSSGRTGSGETQYF,TGTGCCAGCAGCTCAGGGAGGACAGGGTCGGGAGAGACCCAGTACTTC
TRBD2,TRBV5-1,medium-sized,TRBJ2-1,CASSLAGGYMYEQFF,TGCGCCAGCAGCTTGGCGGGGGGGTATATGTATGAGCAGTTCTTC
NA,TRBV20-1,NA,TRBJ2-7,CSAKIPGTQRGEQYF,TGCAGTGCTAAAATCCCCGGGACTCAGAGGGGGGAGCAGTACTTC
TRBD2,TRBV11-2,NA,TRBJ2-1,CASRGLGLAGVQGYNEQFF,TGTGCCAGCAGGGGACTGGGACTAGCGGGGGTCCAGGGGTACAATGAGCAGTTCTTC
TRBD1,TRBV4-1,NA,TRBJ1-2,CASSRVQGENYGYTF,TGCGCCAGCAGCCGAGTACAGGGGGAGAACTATGGCTACACCTTC
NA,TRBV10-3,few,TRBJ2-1,CAILGLGGVLFF,TGTGCCATCCTCGGACTAGGGGGGGTTCTGTTCTTC
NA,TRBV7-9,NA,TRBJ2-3,CASRKGTTDTQYF,TGTGCCAGCCGAAAGGGGACCACAGATACGCAGTATTTT
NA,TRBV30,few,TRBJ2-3,CACKLAPSTDTQYF,TGTGCCTGTAAACTAGCTCCCTCCACAGATACGCAGTATTTT
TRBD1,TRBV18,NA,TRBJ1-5,CASSQGTAGNDQPQHF,TGTGCCAGCTCACAAGGGACAGCCGGAAACGATCAGCCCCAGCATTTT
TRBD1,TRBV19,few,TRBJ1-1,CASLRRQGATNTEAFF,TGTGCCAGTCTAAGACGCCAGGGGGCTACGAACACTGAAGCTTTCTTT
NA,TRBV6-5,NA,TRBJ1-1,CASSYSSVISNTEAFF,TGTGCCAGCAGTTACTCGAGTGTCATTTCAAACACTGAAGCTTTCTTT
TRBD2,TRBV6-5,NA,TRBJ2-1,CASSYSRLAGNEQFF,TGTGCCAGCAGTTACTCCCGACTAGCCGGCAATGAGCAGTTCTTC
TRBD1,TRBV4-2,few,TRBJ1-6,CASSQGSGGSSPLHF,TGTGCCAGCAGCCAAGGGTCAGGGGGCAGTTCACCCCTCCACTTT
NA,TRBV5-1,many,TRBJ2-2,CASRDGTNTGELFF,TGCGCCAGCAGGGACGGTACGAACACCGGGGAGCTGTTTTTT
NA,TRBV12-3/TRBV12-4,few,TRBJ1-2,CASSLNSRLYGYTF,TGTGCCAGCAGTTTAAATTCCCGCCTCTATGGCTACACCTTC
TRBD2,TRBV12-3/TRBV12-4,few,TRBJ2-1,CASSLRLAGGGDEQFF,TGTGCCAGCAGTCTCCGACTAGCGGGAGGGGGAGATGAGCAGTTCTTC
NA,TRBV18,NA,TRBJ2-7,CASSPSGGKTYEQYF,TGTGCCAGCTCACCCAGTGGGGGGAAAACCTACGAGCAGTACTTC
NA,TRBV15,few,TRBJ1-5,CATSRDRATGQPQHF,TGTGCCACCAGCAGAGATCGAGCTACGGGTCAGCCCCAGCATTTT
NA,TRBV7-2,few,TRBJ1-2,CASSARAYGYTF,TGTGCCAGCAGCGCCCGGGCCTATGGCTACACCTTC
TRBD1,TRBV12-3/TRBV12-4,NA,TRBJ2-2,CASSSQGITGELFF,TGTGCCAGCAGTTCACAGGGGATCACCGGGGAGCTGTTTTTT
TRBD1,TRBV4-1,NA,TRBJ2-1,CASSQEGRTGEVNEQFF,TGCGCCAGCAGCCAAGAGGGAAGAACAGGGGAAGTCAATGAGCAGTTCTTC
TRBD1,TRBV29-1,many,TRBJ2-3,CSVQGQPDGDTQYF,TGCAGCGTCCAGGGACAGCCAGATGGAGATACGCAGTATTTT
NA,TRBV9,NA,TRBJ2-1,CASSVGGYYNEQFF,TGTGCCAGCAGCGTAGGAGGGTACTACAATGAGCAGTTCTTC
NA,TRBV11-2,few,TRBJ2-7,CASRDLGARGYEQYF,TGTGCCAGCAGAGACCTCGGGGCGCGGGGCTACGAGCAGTACTTC
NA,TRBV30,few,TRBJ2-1,CAWSVTAASYNEQFF,TGTGCCTGGAGTGTAACAGCGGCATCGTACAATGAGCAGTTCTTC
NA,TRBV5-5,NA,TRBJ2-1,CASSFRRSDEQFF,TGTGCCAGCAGCTTTCGCCGCTCCGATGAGCAGTTCTTC
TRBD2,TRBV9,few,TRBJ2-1,CASRINGTSGKNEQFF,TGTGCCAGCAGGATTAACGGGACTAGCGGGAAAAATGAGCAGTTCTTC
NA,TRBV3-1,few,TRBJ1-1,CASSRRQAEAFF,TGTGCCAGCAGCCGACGACAGGCTGAAGCTTTCTTT
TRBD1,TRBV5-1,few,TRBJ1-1,CASSRTGDLNTEAFF,TGCGCCAGCAGCAGGACAGGGGACCTGAACACTGAAGCTTTCTTT
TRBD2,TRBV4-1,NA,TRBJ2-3,CASSQERLAGGLDTQYF,TGCGCCAGCAGCCAAGAAAGACTAGCGGGGGGGTTAGATACGCAGTATTTT
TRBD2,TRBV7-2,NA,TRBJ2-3,CASNRGLVRSTDTQYF,TGTGCCAGCAACCGAGGACTAGTTCGAAGCACAGATACGCAGTATTTT
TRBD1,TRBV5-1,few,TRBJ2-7,CASSLEWTGVEQYF,TGCGCCAGCAGCTTGGAATGGACAGGGGTCGAGCAGTACTTC
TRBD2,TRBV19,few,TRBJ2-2,CASRGSGSANTGELFF,TGTGCCAGTAGGGGTAGCGGGAGCGCGAACACCGGGGAGCTGTTTTTT
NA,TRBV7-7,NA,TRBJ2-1,CASSLSEGHPYNEQFF,TGTGCTAGCAGCTTGTCCGAGGGACATCCCTACAATGAGCAGTTCTTC
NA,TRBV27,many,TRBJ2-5,CATLLTAGRVETQYF,TGTGCCACCCTCTTGACAGCAGGGCGGGTCGAGACCCAGTACTTC
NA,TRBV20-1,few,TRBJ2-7,CSASMRSSYEQYF,TGCAGTGCTAGTATGCGGTCCTCCTACGAGCAGTACTTC
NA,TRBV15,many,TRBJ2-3,CATSSVSRASTDTQYF,TGTGCCACCAGTTCGGTTTCTAGGGCTAGCACAGATACGCAGTATTTT
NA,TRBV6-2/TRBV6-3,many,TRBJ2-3,CAVNEGSTDTQYF,TGTGCCGTGAATGAGGGGAGTACAGATACGCAGTATTTT
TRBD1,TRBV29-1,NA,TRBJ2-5,CSSSGTGVQETQYF,TGCAGCTCGTCAGGGACAGGGGTTCAAGAGACCCAGTACTTC
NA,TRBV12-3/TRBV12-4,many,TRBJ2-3,CASSWGGGTDTQYF,TGTGCCAGCAGTTGGGGCGGGGGCACAGATACGCAGTATTTT
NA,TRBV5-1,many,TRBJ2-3,CASSPEPGDTQYF,TGCGCCAGCAGCCCTGAGCCTGGGGATACGCAGTATTTT
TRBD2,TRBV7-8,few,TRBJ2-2,CASSRTSGDTGELFF,TGTGCCAGCAGCCGCACTAGCGGGGACACCGGGGAGCTGTTTTTT